The 2 T cell receptor beta chains below were found in one sample sequenced in a study of blood T cells in healthy people across ages. Using a J-beta primer mix together with a sample-barcoded 5' primer, a second PCR was run for roughly 7 to 11 cycles. TCRdb used MiXCR to reprocess the 5' RACE reads, holding one entry per CDR3 protein. The table lists about 640,000 distinct CDR3 sequences, about 54% of them singletons, with 30% to 40% in the top ten. Sequences were obtained from blood. These receptors were obtained from a man in his sixties in good health.

This chain uses TRBV7-2 with TRBJ2-7, with D perhaps matching TRBD2 (5 bases). V lost 7 bases and J lost 0, with 13 bases in between. The CDR3 is made up of 14 amino acids. Germline V gene lookup returns CDR1 SGHTA and CDR2 FQGNSA. The CDR3 here is CASIPTNNSYEQYF. CDR3 DNA sequence: TGTGCCAGCATTCCGACTAACAACTCCTACGAGCAGTACTTC.

The chain combines TRBV10-3 with TRBJ1-1; D uncertain. Trimming cost V 0 bases and J 7 bases, with 12 bases left between them. This CDR3 is built from 14 residues. In germline, CDR1 is ENHRY, CDR2 SYGVKD. CDR3: CAISESTSHIEAFF. The CDR3 nucleotides read TGTGCCATCAGTGAGTCGACAAGCCACATTGAAGCTTTCTTT.